The clone carrying this TCR beta chain was observed a single time. Measured with immunoSEQ multiplex PCR; TCRdb has only the in-frame clones, and not every one. The sample records fewer than 2,000 clones, around a fifth being singletons. The V gene's germline CDR1 is SQVTM and CDR2 ANQGSEA. The V segment lost 1 base and the J segment 11 bases; nucleotides outside the gene matches: 28. CDR3 length equals 19 residues. The entry originates in a study of T cells in localized non-small cell lung cancer. This receptor was identified in a man aged 18 to 49 with stage I lung adenocarcinoma. V is TRBV29-1 and J is TRBJ1-1, with 7 bases matching TRBD1. This material consisted of normal lung tissue next to the tumor, taken before any cancer treatment. The CDR3 here is CSVEGDRVTGARRGSEAFF. CDR3 sequence (DNA): TGCAGCGTTGAAGGAGACAGGGTAACAGGGGCCCGAAGGGGAAGTGAGGCTTTCTTT.